This T cell receptor (beta chain) was recovered during a study of a mutant IDH1 vaccine in newly diagnosed glioma. The overall study: Every participant had undergone radiotherapy, temozolomide, or both before, and most underwent both.

Libraries were prepared by immunoSEQ multiplex PCR; TCRdb keeps only in-frame clonotypes and omits some of them. The sample consists of some 70,000 clones, 79% of them appearing once. The germline CDR1 and CDR2 sequences are DFQATT and SNEGSKA (reference sequence). V was cut by 2 bases and J by 2 bases, with 4 bases left in between. CDR3 length: 11 amino acids. Time point reported: baseline, week 1 (first vaccination visit). The treatment here: pre-vaccination baseline after standard-of-care therapy. The specimen comprised PBMCs, sampled from a glioma patient treated with radiotherapy, temozolomide or both. The chain uses TRBV20-1 and TRBJ2-7, with unresolved D. The receptor was isolated from a man aged 45-60 years with glioma. Here the CDR3 reads CSARPAYEQYF. DNA of the CDR3: TGCAGTGCTAGACCCGCCTACGAGCAGTACTTC.